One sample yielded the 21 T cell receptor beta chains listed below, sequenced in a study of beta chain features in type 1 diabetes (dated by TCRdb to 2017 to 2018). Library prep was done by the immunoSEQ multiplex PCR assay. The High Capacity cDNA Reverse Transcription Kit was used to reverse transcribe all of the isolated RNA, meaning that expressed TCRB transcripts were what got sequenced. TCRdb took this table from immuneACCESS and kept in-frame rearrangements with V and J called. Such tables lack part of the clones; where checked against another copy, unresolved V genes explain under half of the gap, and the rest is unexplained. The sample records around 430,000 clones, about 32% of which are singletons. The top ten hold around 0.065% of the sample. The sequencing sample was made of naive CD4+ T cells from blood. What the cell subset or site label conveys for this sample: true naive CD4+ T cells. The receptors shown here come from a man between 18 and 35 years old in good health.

CDR3 sequence reads: CASSPRTGVGEQYF. The CDR3 nucleotides read TGTGCCAGCAGCCCGAGGACAGGGGTCGGCGAGCAGTACTTC. The chain joins TRBV7-6 to TRBJ2-7; 9 bases are shared with TRBD1. J lost 6 bases, V lost 5 bases, and 8 bases had no gene match. Germline assignment: CDR1 SGHVS and CDR2 FNYEAQ. This CDR3 contains 14 residues. The full variable domain, with the rest looked up from reference TRBV7-6 and TRBJ2-7, is GAGVSQSPRYKVTKRGQDVALRCDPISGHVSLYWYRQALGQGPEFLTYFNYEAQQDKSGLPNDRFSAERPEGSISTLTIQRTEQRDSAMYRCASSPRTGVGEQYFGPGTRLTVT.

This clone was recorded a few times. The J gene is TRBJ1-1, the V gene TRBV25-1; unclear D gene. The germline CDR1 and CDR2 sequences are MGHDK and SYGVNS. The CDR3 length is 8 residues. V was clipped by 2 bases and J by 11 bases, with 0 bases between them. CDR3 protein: CASSEAFF. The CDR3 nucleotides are TGTGCCAGCAGTGAAGCTTTCTTT.

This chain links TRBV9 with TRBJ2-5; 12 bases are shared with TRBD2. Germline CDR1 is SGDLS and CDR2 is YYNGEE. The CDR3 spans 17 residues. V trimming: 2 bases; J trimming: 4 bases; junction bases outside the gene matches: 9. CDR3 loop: CASSVGASGRAGETQYF. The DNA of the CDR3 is TGTGCCAGCAGCGTCGGTGCTAGCGGGAGGGCCGGAGAGACCCAGTACTTC.

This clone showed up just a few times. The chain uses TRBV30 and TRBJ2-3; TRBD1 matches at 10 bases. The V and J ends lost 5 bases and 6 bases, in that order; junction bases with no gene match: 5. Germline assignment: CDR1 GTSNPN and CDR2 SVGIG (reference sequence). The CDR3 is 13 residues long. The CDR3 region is CAWGTGDDDTQYF. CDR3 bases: TGTGCCTGGGGGACAGGGGATGATGATACGCAGTATTTT.

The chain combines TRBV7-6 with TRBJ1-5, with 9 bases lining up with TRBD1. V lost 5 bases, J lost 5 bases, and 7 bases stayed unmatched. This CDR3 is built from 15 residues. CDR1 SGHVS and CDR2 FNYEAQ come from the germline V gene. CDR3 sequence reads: CASSPDRGKDQPQHF. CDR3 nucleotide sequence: TGTGCCAGCAGCCCTGACAGGGGGAAGGATCAGCCCCAGCATTTT.

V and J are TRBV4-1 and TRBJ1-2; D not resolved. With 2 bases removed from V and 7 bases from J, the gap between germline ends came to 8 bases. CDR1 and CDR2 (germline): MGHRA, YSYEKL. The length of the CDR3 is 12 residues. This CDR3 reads CASSQRPTGYTF. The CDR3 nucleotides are TGCGCCAGCAGCCAACGACCCACTGGCTACACCTTC.

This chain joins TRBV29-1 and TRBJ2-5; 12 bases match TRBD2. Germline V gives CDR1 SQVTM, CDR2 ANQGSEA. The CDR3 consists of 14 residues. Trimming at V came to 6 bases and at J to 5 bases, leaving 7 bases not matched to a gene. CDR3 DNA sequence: TGCAGCGTCCTCCGGACTAGCGGGGAGGAGACCCAGTACTTC. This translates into CSVLRTSGEETQYF.

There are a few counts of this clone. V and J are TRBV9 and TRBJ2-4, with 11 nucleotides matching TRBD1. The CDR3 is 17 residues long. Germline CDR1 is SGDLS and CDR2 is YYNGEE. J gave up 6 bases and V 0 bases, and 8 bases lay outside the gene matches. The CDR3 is CASSVVGTGGNGNIQYF. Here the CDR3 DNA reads TGTGCCAGCAGCGTAGTTGGGACAGGGGGTAACGGAAACATTCAGTACTTC.

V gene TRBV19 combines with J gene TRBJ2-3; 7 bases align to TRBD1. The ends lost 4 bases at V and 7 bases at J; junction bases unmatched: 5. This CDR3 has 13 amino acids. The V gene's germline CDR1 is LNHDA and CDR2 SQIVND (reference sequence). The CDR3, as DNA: TGTGCCAGTAGTACCTTACAGGGGAATACGCAGTATTTT. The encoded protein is CASSTLQGNTQYF.

DNA for the CDR3: TGTGCCAGCAGCGTAACCGCCGGGCCCGGGGAGCTGTTTTTT. It is translated as CASSVTAGPGELFF. The gene calls are TRBV9 and TRBJ2-2; D gene unclear. CDR1 is SGDLS and CDR2 is YYNGEE in the germline V gene. Deletions cut 1 base from V and 6 bases from J, with 10 bases between. This CDR3 has 14 amino acids.

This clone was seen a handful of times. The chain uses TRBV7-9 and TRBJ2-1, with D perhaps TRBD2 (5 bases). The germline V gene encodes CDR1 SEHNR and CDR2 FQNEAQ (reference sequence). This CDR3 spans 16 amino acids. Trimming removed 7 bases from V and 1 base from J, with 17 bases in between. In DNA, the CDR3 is TGTGCCAGCAACCCAATGGCGGGCTCATCCTACAATGAGCAGTTCTTC. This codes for CASNPMAGSSYNEQFF.

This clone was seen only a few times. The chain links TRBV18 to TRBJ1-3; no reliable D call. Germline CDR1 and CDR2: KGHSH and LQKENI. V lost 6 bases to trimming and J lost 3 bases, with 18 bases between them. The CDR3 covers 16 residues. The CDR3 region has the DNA TGTGCCAGCTCTCAGAGCTCCTTTCGACTTGGAAACACCATATATTTT. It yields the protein CASSQSSFRLGNTIYF.

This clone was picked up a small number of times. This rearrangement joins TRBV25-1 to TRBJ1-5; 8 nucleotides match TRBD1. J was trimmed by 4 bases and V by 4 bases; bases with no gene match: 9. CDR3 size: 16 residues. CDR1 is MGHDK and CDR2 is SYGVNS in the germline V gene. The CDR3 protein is CASSATTGAGNQPQHF. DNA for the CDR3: TGTGCCAGCAGTGCAACGACAGGGGCCGGGAATCAGCCCCAGCATTTT. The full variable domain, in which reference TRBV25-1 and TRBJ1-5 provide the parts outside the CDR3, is EADIYQTPRYLVIGTGKKITLECSQTMGHDKMYWYQQDPGMELHLIHYSYGVNSTEKGDLSSESTVSRIRTEHFPLTLESARPSHTSQYLCASSATTGAGNQPQHFGDGTRLSIL.

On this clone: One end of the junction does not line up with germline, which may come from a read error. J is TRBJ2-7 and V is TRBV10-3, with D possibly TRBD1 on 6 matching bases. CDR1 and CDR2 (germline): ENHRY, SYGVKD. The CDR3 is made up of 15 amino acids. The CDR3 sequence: CAISESLLVSGGPHF. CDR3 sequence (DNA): TGTGCCATCAGTGAGTCTCTTCTTGTTTCTGGGGGCCCGCACTTC.

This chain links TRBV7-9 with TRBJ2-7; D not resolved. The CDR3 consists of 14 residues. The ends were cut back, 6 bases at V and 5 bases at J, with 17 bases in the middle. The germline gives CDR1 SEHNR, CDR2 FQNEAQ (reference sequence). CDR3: CASRPPSRGHEQYF. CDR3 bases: TGTGCCAGCAGACCTCCTTCCCGAGGCCACGAGCAGTACTTC.

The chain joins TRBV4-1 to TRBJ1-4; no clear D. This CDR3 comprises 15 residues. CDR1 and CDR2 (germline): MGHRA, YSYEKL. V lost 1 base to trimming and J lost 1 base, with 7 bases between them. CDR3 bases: TGCGCCAGCAGCCAAGCGGGGTTAACTAATGAAAAACTGTTTTTT. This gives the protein CASSQAGLTNEKLFF.

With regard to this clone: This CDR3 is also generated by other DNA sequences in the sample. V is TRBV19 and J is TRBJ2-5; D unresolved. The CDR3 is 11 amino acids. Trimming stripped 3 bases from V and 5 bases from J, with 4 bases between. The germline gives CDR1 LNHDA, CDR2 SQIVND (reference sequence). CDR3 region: CASSISETQYF. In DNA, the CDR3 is TGTGCCAGTAGTATTTCGGAGACCCAGTACTTC.

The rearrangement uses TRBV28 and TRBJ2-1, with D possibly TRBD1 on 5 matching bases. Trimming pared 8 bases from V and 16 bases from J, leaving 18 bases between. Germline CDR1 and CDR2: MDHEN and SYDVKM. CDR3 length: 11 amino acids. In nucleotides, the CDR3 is TGTGCCAGCGGACAAAGAGCGTACCTATTCTTC. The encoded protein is CASGQRAYLFF.

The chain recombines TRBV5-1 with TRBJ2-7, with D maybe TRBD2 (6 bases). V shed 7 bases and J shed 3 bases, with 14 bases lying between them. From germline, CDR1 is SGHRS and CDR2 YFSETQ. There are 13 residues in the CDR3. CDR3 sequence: CASGRDGNYEQYF. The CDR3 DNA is TGCGCCAGCGGGCGGGACGGAAACTACGAGCAGTACTTC. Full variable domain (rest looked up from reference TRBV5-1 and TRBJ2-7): KAGVTQTPRYLIKTRGQQVTLSCSPISGHRSVSWYQQTPGQGLQFLFEYFSETQRNKGNFPGRFSGRQFSNSRSEMNVSTLELGDSALYLCASGRDGNYEQYFGPGTRLTVT.

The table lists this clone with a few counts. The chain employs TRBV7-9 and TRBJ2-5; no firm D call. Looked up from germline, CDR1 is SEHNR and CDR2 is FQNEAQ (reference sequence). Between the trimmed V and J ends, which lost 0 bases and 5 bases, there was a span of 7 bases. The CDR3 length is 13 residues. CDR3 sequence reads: CASSLAGMETQYF. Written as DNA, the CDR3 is TGTGCCAGCAGCTTAGCTGGGATGGAGACCCAGTACTTC. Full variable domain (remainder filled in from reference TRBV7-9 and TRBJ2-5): DTGVSQNPRHKITKRGQNVTFRCDPISEHNRLYWYRQTLGQGPEFLTYFQNEAQLEKSRLLSDRFSAERPKGSFSTLEIQRTEQGDSAMYLCASSLAGMETQYFGPGTRLLVL.

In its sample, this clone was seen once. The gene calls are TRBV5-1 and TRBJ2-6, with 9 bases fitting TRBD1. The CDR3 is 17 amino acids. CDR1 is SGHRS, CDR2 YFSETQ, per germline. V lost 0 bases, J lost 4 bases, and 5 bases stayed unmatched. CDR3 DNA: TGCGCCAGCAGCTTGGCACAGGGGGCGCCCGGGGCCAACGTCCTGACTTTC. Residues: CASSLAQGAPGANVLTF.